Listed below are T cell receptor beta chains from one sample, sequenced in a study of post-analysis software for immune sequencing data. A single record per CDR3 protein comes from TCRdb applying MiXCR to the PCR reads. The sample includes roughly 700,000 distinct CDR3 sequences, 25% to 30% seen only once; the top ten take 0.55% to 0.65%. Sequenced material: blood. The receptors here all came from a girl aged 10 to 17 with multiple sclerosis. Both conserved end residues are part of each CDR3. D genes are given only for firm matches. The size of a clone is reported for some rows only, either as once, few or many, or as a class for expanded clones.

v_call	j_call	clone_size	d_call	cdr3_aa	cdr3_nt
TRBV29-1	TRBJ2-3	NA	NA	CSVDQISTDTQYF	TGCAGCGTTGACCAGATTAGCACAGATACGCAGTATTTT
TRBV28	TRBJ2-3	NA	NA	CASSTPGLLPDTQYF	TGTGCCAGCAGCACTCCGGGACTCCTGCCAGATACGCAGTATTTT
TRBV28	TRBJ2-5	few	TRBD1	CASSSDRGLPETQYF	TGTGCCAGCAGCTCCGACAGGGGACTGCCAGAGACCCAGTACTTC
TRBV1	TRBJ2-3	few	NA	CTSSPPPAGRFDTQYF	TGCACCAGCAGCCCCCCCCCAGCGGGACGTTTTGATACGCAGTATTTT
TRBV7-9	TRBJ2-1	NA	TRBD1	CASSRLGTGGTYNEQFF	TGTGCCAGCAGCCGCCTCGGGACAGGGGGAACCTACAATGAGCAGTTCTTC
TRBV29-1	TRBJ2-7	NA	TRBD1	CSVRGQGTYEQYF	TGCAGCGTTCGGGGACAGGGGACCTACGAGCAGTACTTC
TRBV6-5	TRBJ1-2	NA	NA	CASSPPDGGHGYTF	TGTGCCAGCAGTCCCCCCGACGGGGGACATGGCTACACCTTC
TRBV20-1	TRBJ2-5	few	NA	CSARDLNRRETQYF	TGCAGTGCTAGAGATCTGAACAGACGAGAGACCCAGTACTTC
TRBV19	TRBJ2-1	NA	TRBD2	CANSIRGVNEQFF	TGTGCCAATAGTATCCGGGGGGTCAATGAGCAGTTCTTC
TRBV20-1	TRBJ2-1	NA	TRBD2	CSAPLTSGYPNEQFF	TGCAGTGCTCCCCTGACTAGCGGTTATCCCAATGAGCAGTTCTTC
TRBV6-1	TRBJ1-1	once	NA	CASSVATNTEAFF	TGTGCCAGCAGTGTGGCAACGAACACTGAAGCTTTCTTT
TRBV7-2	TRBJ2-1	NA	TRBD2	CASRLGLAGINEQFF	TGTGCCAGCAGACTGGGACTAGCGGGGATCAATGAGCAGTTCTTC
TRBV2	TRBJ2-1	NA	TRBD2	CASSETSVFDEQFF	TGTGCCAGCAGTGAAACTAGCGTTTTCGACGAGCAGTTCTTC
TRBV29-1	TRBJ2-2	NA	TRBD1	CSVEEGRGHTGELFF	TGCAGCGTTGAAGAGGGCAGGGGGCACACCGGGGAGCTGTTTTTT
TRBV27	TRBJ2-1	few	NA	CASSLLGVGNEQFF	TGTGCCAGCAGTTTATTGGGGGTAGGCAATGAGCAGTTCTTC
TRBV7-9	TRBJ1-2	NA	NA	CASSPVAASHGYTF	TGTGCCAGCAGCCCCGTGGCAGCCTCTCATGGCTACACCTTC
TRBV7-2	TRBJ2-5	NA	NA	CASSWGTQVTQYF	TGTGCCAGCAGCTGGGGGACACAAGTGACCCAGTACTTC
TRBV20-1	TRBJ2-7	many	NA	CSASWLANQYEQYF	TGCAGTGCTAGTTGGCTAGCGAATCAATACGAGCAGTACTTC
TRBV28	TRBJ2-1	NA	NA	CASSLGRGAQYNEQFF	TGTGCCAGCAGTCTCGGACGGGGAGCCCAATACAATGAGCAGTTCTTC
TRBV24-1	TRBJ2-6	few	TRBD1	CATSDGPGTGTSGANVLTF	TGTGCCACCAGTGATGGGCCCGGGACAGGGACGTCTGGGGCCAACGTCCTGACTTTC
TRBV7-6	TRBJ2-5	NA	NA	CASSLYGLGGETQYF	TGTGCCAGCAGCTTATACGGACTAGGGGGGGAGACCCAGTACTTC
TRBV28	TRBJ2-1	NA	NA	CASRRTGTSSYNEQFF	TGTGCCAGCAGACGCACCGGGACGTCCTCCTACAATGAGCAGTTCTTC
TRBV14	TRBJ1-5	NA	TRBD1	CASSLRGLGQPQHF	TGTGCCAGCAGTCTCAGGGGGCTCGGTCAGCCCCAGCATTTT
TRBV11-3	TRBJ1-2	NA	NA	CASSPRNFLANYGYTF	TGTGCCAGCAGCCCACGAAACTTCCTAGCTAACTATGGCTACACCTTC
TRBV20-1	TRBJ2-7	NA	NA	CSANPRDSSYEQYF	TGCAGCGCGAACCCCCGGGACTCATCCTACGAGCAGTACTTC
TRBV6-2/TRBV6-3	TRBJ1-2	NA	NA	CASSTGPSYGCTF	TGTGCCAGCAGCACGGGCCCAAGCTATGGCTGCACCTTC
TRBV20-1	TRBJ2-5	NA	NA	CSCGGRGIGETQYF	TGCAGTTGTGGGGGGAGGGGGATTGGTGAGACCCAGTACTTC
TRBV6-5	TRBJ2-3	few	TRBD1	CASSRGTGVSAQYF	TGTGCCAGCAGTCGGGGGACAGGGGTTTCCGCGCAGTATTTT
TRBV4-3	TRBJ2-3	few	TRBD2	CASSQVGGGGTDTQYF	TGCGCCAGCAGCCAAGTAGGCGGGGGGGGCACAGATACGCAGTATTTT
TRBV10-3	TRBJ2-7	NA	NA	CAISESRSYEQYF	TGTGCCATCAGTGAGTCACGTTCCTACGAGCAGTACTTC
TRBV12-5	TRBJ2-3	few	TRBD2	CASGPSGRTDTQYF	TGTGCTAGTGGCCCCAGCGGGAGAACAGATACGCAGTATTTT